This T cell receptor beta chain appears in the sequencing data of a study of shared clonotypes between healthy human individuals. The naive CD8 fraction comprised CD45RO-negative cells positively selected for CCR7 and excluded terminally differentiated effector memory CD45RA+ cells. The table came from immunoSEQ multiplex PCR; TCRdb's copy has only in-frame clones and leaves some out. Altogether about 1.9 million clones are present, about 94% being singletons, with the ten largest covering about 1.6%. The germline V gene has CDR1 LNHDA and CDR2 SQIVND (reference sequence). The CDR3 loop spans 16 amino acids. V dropped 5 bases and J dropped 3; count of bases not matched to a gene: 7.

The sample was naive CD8+ T cells from PBMCs. This sequence was found in a man aged 18 to 35 in good health. Some clones in this sample may be carry-over from other donors' samples. V gene TRBV19 combines with J gene TRBJ2-7; 13 bases map to TRBD2. CDR3 amino acids: CASSLRTSGRIYEQYF. The CDR3 nucleotides are TGTGCCAGTAGTCTAAGGACTAGCGGGAGAATCTACGAGCAGTACTTC.